This T cell receptor (beta chain) was recorded in a study of OX40 agonist ivuxolimab in advanced cancers. Study details: Partial responses, seen in three patients, involved one hepatocellular carcinoma and two cutaneous melanomas. Study-wide findings and caveats: Nonresponders, in some cases, also had low normalized T-cell clonal expansion.

As concerns this clone: No antigen is known for it.

V was pared by 7 bases and J by 1 base, with 6 bases of the junction left unmatched. Germline CDR1 SQVTM, CDR2 ANQGSEA. The CDR3 extends over 14 amino acids. The method was immunoSEQ multiplex PCR; TCRdb's version includes in-frame clones alone and lacks a portion of them. The sample contains around 71,000 clones, roughly nine tenths of which appear only once. Sequencing used CD4+ or CD8+ T cells sorted from blood, obtained in a trial of the OX40 agonist ivuxolimab. The chain links TRBV29-1 to TRBJ2-2; 7 bases fit TRBD2. This sequence was found in an adult with an advanced solid tumor such as melanoma, head and neck, liver or kidney cancer. The CDR3 DNA is TGCAGCGGTGCGGGAGAACAGAACACCGGGGAGCTGTTTTTT. This encodes CSGAGEQNTGELFF.